This T cell receptor (beta chain) was found in a study of blood T cells in healthy people across ages. Together with a sample-barcoded 5' primer, a J-beta primer mix was included in a second PCR lasting about 6 to 11 cycles. Via MiXCR, TCRdb re-called the 5' RACE reads, giving one row per CDR3 protein. The sample lists over 1.5 million distinct CDR3 sequences; 40% to 55% were seen once. This clonotype was found once. As yet, its antigen is unknown. Findings and caveats of the study: Unsorted PBMCs prevented conclusive naive versus antigen-experienced comparison. The unknown donor CMV status may have confounded expanded clonotype changes. Among T cells, TCR beta diversity per million cells dropped roughly linearly as age rose.

Whenever a sample was processed, at least 6 million PBMCs were isolated. The source of this sequence is a woman aged 35 to 49 in good health. The sequenced material came from blood.

CDR3 nucleotides: TGTGCCAGCAGCTTAGTTGGGACGGGGACAGGGCCCGCTAACTATGGCTACACCTTC. Protein sequence: CASSLVGTGTGPANYGYTF. The genes are TRBV7-2 and TRBJ1-2, with 9 bases identical to TRBD1. CDR1 SGHTA and CDR2 FQGNSA come from the germline V gene. The CDR3 spans 19 residues. Trimming removed 1 base from V and 0 bases from J; junction bases left unmatched: 12.